This TCR beta chain is drawn from a study of cytomegalovirus exposure and HLA in healthy donors. The V gene end was trimmed by 5 bases and the J gene end by 3 bases; junction bases not matched to a gene: 8. Germline V gives CDR1 SGHTA, CDR2 FQGTGA. The CDR3 runs to 15 residues. The PCR had 60 Vbeta and 13 Jbeta primers. Sequenced by immunoSEQ multiplex PCR; TCRdb stores in-frame clones only, minus some. The data show some 150,000 clones, with 76% seen just once and 1.3% to 1.5% held by the top ten. The TCR originated in a man between 60 and 75 years old in good health and CMV-seronegative. Material: PBMCs. The chain couples TRBV7-3 to TRBJ1-1, with 8 positions matching TRBD1. CDR3 sequence: CASSPGQGGDTEAFF. In DNA form, the CDR3 reads TGTGCCAGCAGCCCCGGACAGGGTGGGGACACTGAAGCTTTCTTT.